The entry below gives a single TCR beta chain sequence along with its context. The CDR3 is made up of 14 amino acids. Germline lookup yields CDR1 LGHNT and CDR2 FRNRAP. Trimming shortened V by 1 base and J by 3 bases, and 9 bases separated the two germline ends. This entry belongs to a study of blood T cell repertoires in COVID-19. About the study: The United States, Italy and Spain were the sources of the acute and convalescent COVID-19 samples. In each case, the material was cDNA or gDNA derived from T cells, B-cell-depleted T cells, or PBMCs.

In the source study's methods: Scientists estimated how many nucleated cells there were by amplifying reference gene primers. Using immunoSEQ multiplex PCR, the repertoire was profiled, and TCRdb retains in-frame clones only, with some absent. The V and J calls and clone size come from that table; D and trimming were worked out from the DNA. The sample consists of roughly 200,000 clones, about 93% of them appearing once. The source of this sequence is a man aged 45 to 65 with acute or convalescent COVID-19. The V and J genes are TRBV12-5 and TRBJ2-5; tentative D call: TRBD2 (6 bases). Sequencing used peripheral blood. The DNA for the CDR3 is TGTGCTAGTGGTTTGGGGGGACTCGAAGAGACCCAGTACTTC. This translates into CASGLGGLEETQYF.